This TCR beta chain is drawn from a study of blood T cell repertoires in COVID-19 (dated by TCRdb to 2018 to 2021). Study-wide context: The collaborator samples originated in the United States, Italy and Spain and spanned the acute and convalescent phases of COVID-19. The prospective study material was composed of cDNA or gDNA derived from T cells, B-cell-depleted T cells, or PBMCs. Subjects who had been exposed to COVID-19, were actively infected with it, or had recovered from it provided the deeply sampled blood TCRbeta repertoires that made up the dataset. The repertoires were made available in a free public database intended to serve as a resource for research on the immune response to SARS-CoV-2. The samples were drawn from two sources: the first 160 participants of the ongoing ImmuneRACE study, and 1,000 to 1,500 subjects contributed by 6 global collaborators. Sample metadata almost always included a de-identified subject ID, COVID-19 status, age in years and sex. Where HLA class I and class II types were available, the types were taken from metadata supplied by the sample provider, not from assay-based typing. The study at large found these results: The quantity of clinical and demographic metadata differed by source and by participant and was supplied without curation.

Taken from cysteine to phenylalanine, the CDR3 has 14 residues. The CDR3 DNA has 42 bases and is translated from base 1. From a lookup of the germline V gene (reference sequence), CDR1 and CDR2 are SEHNR and FQNEAQ. Clipping removes 5 bases from V and 6 bases from J, with 7 as the unmatched junction base count. As for this clone: Its antigen is not yet known. No much larger clonotype is one base removed from it; base qualities were not supplied.

The immunoSEQ Assay, a bias-controlled multiplex PCR, was used to amplify TCRbeta CDR3 regions from genomic DNA. The study's processing was this. Nucleated cell counts per sample were estimated from amplification of reference gene primers within the assay. To quantify the absolute abundance of each unique TCRbeta CDR3 rearrangement, sequence reads were collapsed and filtered. For each sample, productive Simpson clonality was calculated as the square root of Simpson's diversity index across productive rearrangements. TCRdb's version of the immuneACCESS table is confined to in-frame rearrangements and falls short of the full clone set. An unresolved V gene accounts for under half of the shortfall where checked; the remainder is of unknown origin. D and trimming were read from the DNA, whereas the V and J calls and clone size are those reported in that table. The sample table shows 120,000 to 150,000 clones, and approximately 81% are seen once. The top ten clonotypes cover 35% to 45% of the sample.

Whole blood was collected in K2EDTA tubes by collaborating institutions according to the institutions' own protocols. Collaborator samples were shipped for TCRbeta analysis as frozen whole blood, isolated PBMCs, or DNA extracted from either sample type. The sample taken for sequencing was peripheral blood. The rearranged chain carries TRBV7-9 and TRBJ1-2; the central 9 bases match TRBD1. This sequence originates from a human donor in a cohort sampled during active COVID-19. The CDR3 is CASSRGQGFHGYTF. The DNA sequence is given as TGTGCCAGCAGCCGGGGACAGGGATTTCATGGCTACACCTTC.